This T cell receptor (beta chain) was observed in a study of CD8 T cells in ankylosing spondylitis (dated by TCRdb to about 2017). A note on the overall study: The study set out to find disease-linked TCR variants by profiling T cell receptor beta repertoires in ankylosing spondylitis patients and healthy donors. Peripheral blood was sampled, and synovial fluid was additionally collected from ankylosing spondylitis patients. In total, the full study cohort was made up of nearly 110 healthy donors and roughly 27 ankylosing spondylitis patients. Here is what the overall study found, with its caveats: Significant enrichment of the disease-linked clones was reported in matched synovial fluid samples from ankylosing spondylitis patients. Some TCR beta motif variants had previously been reported in synovial fluid and blood of reactive arthritis patients, which suggested common disease-initiation mechanisms. The disease-linked clones had a CD8+ phenotype and were found at relatively low frequencies in peripheral blood. A TCR beta motif of several highly homologous amino acid variants appeared characteristic of blood from ankylosing spondylitis patients.

Instrument on record: Illumina HiSeq 2500. Quantitative 5'-RACE with molecular barcodes was the method used to prepare the TCR beta libraries. Per the authors' processing: A new computational method based on a probabilistic model of VDJ rearrangement was used to identify disease-linked TCR variants. In-frame beta chains were kept once TCRdb had trimmed the public reads at Q25 with fastp and called clones with MiXCR. CDR3 protein sequences are deduplicated, and each keeps its most common genes and DNA. The V and J calls, along with clone size, are taken from TCRdb and not from the paper's own processing. This sample is represented by almost 400,000 distinct CDR3 sequences; approximately 20% of them were singletons. Less than 20% of the sample comes from the top ten. The CDR3 holds 14 amino acids from the cysteine to the phenylalanine. Just the 42-base CDR3 DNA is kept, in frame starting at base 1. CDR1 and CDR2, looked up from the germline V gene (reference sequence), are DFQATT and SNEGSKA. At the junction V is shortened by 6 bases and J by 5 bases; bases outside the gene matches: 13.

This clonotype was observed a few times. It lacks a known antigen. No base quality information exists; no much larger clone differs at one position. The source of this sequence is a male donor with ankylosing spondylitis. The specimen was blood, either unsorted or a sorted T cell fraction (not recorded which). This chain joins TRBV20-1 to TRBJ2-7, with 7 bases in between that match TRBD1. The DNA sequence is TGCAGTGCCACCTCTCACAGGGGTGACCACGAGCAGTACTTC. Its coded protein is CSATSHRGDHEQYF.